These 7 T cell receptor beta chains originate from one sample sequenced in a study of shared clonotypes between healthy human individuals (dated by TCRdb to 2020 to 2021). The library was built by means of the immunoSEQ multiplex PCR assay. The clones in this table, taken by TCRdb from immuneACCESS, are in-frame only. Not every clone is retained; where verified, under half of the shortfall comes from an unresolved V gene, and the cause of the rest is unknown. The table for this sample lists roughly 170,000 clones; 66% of them were counted only once. About 10% of the sample lies in the top ten. Sample: memory CD4+ T cells sorted from blood. According to the study, the label for this sample's cell subset or site signals: CD45RA-negative fraction. The receptors come from a man younger than 40 in good health.

This clone was recorded many times. The CDR3 here is CASSEGGYEQYF. CDR3 DNA: TGCGCCAGCAGCGAAGGAGGCTACGAGCAGTACTTC. The chain recombines TRBV5-1 with TRBJ2-7, with D possibly matching TRBD2 (5 bases). The V and J ends lost 4 bases and 3 bases respectively, with 8 bases between them. The length of the CDR3 is 12 residues. Germline lookup yields CDR1 SGHRS and CDR2 YFSETQ.

This clone was picked up many times. This chain links TRBV7-9 with TRBJ2-7, with 9 bases fitting TRBD2. Germline values: CDR1 SEHNR, CDR2 FQNEAQ (reference sequence). The ends lost 6 bases at V and 7 bases at J; junction bases unmatched: 7. The CDR3 totals 13 residues. Written as DNA, the CDR3 is TGTGCCAGCAGACCTAGCGGGACGGGGGAGCAGTACTTC. Protein: CASRPSGTGEQYF.

V and J are TRBV7-2 and TRBJ2-7; D remains ambiguous. Germline loops: CDR1 SGHTA, CDR2 FQGNSA. The CDR3 sequence is 13 residues long. Trimming stripped 3 bases from V and 5 bases from J, with 11 bases between. CDR3: CASSFWGGHEQYF. The CDR3 DNA sequence: TGTGCCAGCAGCTTTTGGGGTGGGCACGAGCAGTACTTC. The full variable domain, rest sourced from reference TRBV7-2 and TRBJ2-7, is GAGVSQSPSNKVTEKGKDVELRCDPISGHTALYWYRQSLGQGLEFLIYFQGNSAPDKSGLPSDRFSAERTGGSVSTLTIQRTQQEDSAVYLCASSFWGGHEQYFGPGTRLTVT.

The chain carries TRBV18 and TRBJ2-1; TRBD1 is a possible D gene (6 bases). Germline V CDR1 and CDR2: KGHSH, LQKENI. V was clipped by 0 bases and J by 3 bases, with 9 bases between them. CDR3 length equals 15 residues. The CDR3 region has the DNA TGTGCCAGCTCACCACCGGCAGGGGTCTACAATGAGCAGTTCTTC. It yields the protein CASSPPAGVYNEQFF.

This clone has a count of ten or more. This chain uses TRBV28 with TRBJ1-5; D remains unclear. Per germline, CDR1 MDHEN and CDR2 SYDVKM. This CDR3 region has 13 residues. The V gene lost 6 bases and the J gene lost 2 bases, with 8 bases spanning the gap. The CDR3 bases are TGTGCCAGCAGCTTTGGCGGCAATCAGCCCCAGCATTTT. It codes for CASSFGGNQPQHF.

The gene calls are TRBV20-1 and TRBJ1-1, with no clear D. Per the germline V gene, CDR1 is DFQATT and CDR2 is SNEGSKA (reference sequence). CDR3 length equals 10 residues. V shed 4 bases and J shed 10 bases, with 10 bases lying between them. For the CDR3, the DNA is TGCAGTGCTAATTTCCGGGGAGCTTTCTTT. Its protein is CSANFRGAFF.

CDR3 sequence (DNA): TGCGCCAGCAGCTTGGAGGTGAACACTGAAGCTTTCTTT. Amino acids: CASSLEVNTEAFF. V and J are TRBV5-1 and TRBJ1-1; D is unclear. CDR3 length equals 13 residues. Germline CDR1 and CDR2: SGHRS and YFSETQ. Trimming cost V 0 bases and J 0 bases, with 3 bases left between them. Supplemented by reference TRBV5-1 and TRBJ1-1, the full variable domain reads KAGVTQTPRYLIKTRGQQVTLSCSPISGHRSVSWYQQTPGQGLQFLFEYFSETQRNKGNFPGRFSGRQFSNSRSEMNVSTLELGDSALYLCASSLEVNTEAFFGQGTRLTVV.